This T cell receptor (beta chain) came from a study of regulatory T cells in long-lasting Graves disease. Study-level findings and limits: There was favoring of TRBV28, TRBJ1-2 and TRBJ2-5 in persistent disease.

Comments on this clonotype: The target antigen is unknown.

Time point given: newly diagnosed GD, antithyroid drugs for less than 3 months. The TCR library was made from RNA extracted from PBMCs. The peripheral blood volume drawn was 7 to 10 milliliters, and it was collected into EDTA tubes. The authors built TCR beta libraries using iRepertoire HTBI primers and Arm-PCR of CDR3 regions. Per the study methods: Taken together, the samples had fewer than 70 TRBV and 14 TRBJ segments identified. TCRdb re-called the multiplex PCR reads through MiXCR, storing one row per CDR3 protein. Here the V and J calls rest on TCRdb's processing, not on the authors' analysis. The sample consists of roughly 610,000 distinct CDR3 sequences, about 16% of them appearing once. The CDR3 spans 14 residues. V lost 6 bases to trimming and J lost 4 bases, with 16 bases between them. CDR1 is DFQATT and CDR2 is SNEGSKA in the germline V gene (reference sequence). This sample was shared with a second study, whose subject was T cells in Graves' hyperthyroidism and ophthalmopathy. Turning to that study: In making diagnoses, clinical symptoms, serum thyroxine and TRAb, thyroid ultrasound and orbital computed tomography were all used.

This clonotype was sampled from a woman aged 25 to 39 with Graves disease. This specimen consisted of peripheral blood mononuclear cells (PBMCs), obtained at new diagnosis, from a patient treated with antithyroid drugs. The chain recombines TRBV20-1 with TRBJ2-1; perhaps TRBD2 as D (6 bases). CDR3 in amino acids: CSATGTPKYNEQFF. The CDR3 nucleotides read TGCAGTGCAACCGGGACTCCGAAGTACAATGAGCAGTTCTTC.